The present entry profiles one T cell receptor beta chain with its context. The donors were part of the validation cohort, which consisted of some 120 subjects and was separate from the first cohort of 666 subjects. This specimen comes from a study of cytomegalovirus exposure and HLA in healthy donors. Overall study context: A subsequent analysis stated that the 100 to 150 validation repertoires were run on the same platform as the 650 to 850 first-cohort repertoires.

The table came from immunoSEQ multiplex PCR; TCRdb's copy has only in-frame clones and leaves some out. The sample lists more than 55,000 clones; 89% were seen once. Trimming pared 3 bases from V and 0 bases from J, leaving 13 bases between. This CDR3 spans 17 amino acids. Germline-derived CDR1 and CDR2 are SGHRS and YFSETQ. The chain couples TRBV5-1 to TRBJ2-6, with D perhaps TRBD1 (5 bases). Source material: PBMCs. The clonotype originates from a woman aged 18-35 years in good health and CMV-seronegative. The CDR3 bases are TGCGCCAGCAGCTATTCAGGGTTTGACTCTGGGGCCAACGTCCTGACTTTC. It translates to CASSYSGFDSGANVLTF.